This TCR beta chain was documented in a study of blood T cell repertoires in COVID-19 (TCRdb year 2020). General notes on the study: Samples from collaborators originated in the United States, Italy and Spain and spanned both the acute and convalescent phases of COVID-19. The samples were drawn from the first 160 participants of the ongoing ImmuneRACE study and from more than 1,000 subjects provided by 6 global collaborators. The repertoires were released in a freely available public database meant as a resource for research on the immune response to SARS-CoV-2. The dataset comprised deeply sampled blood TCRbeta repertoires from subjects exposed to, actively infected with, or recovered from COVID-19. The material from the prospective study consisted of cDNA or gDNA derived from T cells, B-cell-depleted T cells, or PBMCs. A de-identified subject ID, COVID-19 status, age in years and sex were almost always included in the sample metadata. HLA class I and class II types, where available, came from metadata supplied by the sample provider rather than from assay-based typing. Paper-wide results and their limitations: The amount of clinical and demographic metadata varied by source and participant and was provided uncurated.

Collaborating institutions collected whole blood in K2EDTA tubes following their own protocols. Collaborator samples were shipped for TCRbeta analysis as frozen whole blood, isolated PBMCs, or DNA extracted from either sample type. Regarding this clone: The target of this receptor is not known. Base qualities were left out, and no much larger clone turns up one base away.

TCRbeta CDR3 regions were amplified from genomic DNA using the immunoSEQ Assay, a bias-controlled multiplex PCR. The authors' analysis ran thus. Within the assay, amplification of reference gene primers was used to estimate how many nucleated cells each sample contained. To quantify the absolute abundance of each unique TCRbeta CDR3 rearrangement, sequence reads were collapsed and filtered. For each sample, productive Simpson clonality was calculated as the square root of Simpson's diversity index across productive rearrangements. The clones in this table, taken by TCRdb from immuneACCESS, are in-frame only. Not every clone is retained; where verified, under half of the shortfall comes from an unresolved V gene, and the cause of the rest is unknown. That table is the source of V, J and clone size, and D and trimming were worked out from the DNA. The sample contains approximately 120,000 clones, over 75% of them found a single time. The ten largest clones take up 25% to 30% of the sample.

V loses 4 bases, J loses 8 bases, and the germline ends lie 11 bases apart. As encoded in the germline V gene, CDR1 is MDHEN while CDR2 is SYDVKM. The CDR3 goes from the cysteine to the phenylalanine over 12 residues. The sequence is cut down to CDR3 DNA, 36 bases in frame from base 1. The chain was built from TRBV28 and TRBJ1-1, with the D gene not confidently named. The sample taken for sequencing was peripheral blood. This TCR was sampled from a woman of 80 years or more with acute or convalescent COVID-19. The base sequence is TGTGCCAGCAGTTCCTCTATCTGGGAAGCTTTCTTT. It translates as CASSSSIWEAFF.